This entry features one T cell receptor beta chain sequence. Its antigen is unknown. This entry belongs to a study of Ad26.COV2.S vaccination and SARS-CoV-2 variants. Study context: Intramuscular Ad26.COV2.S at 5x10^10 or 1x10^11 viral particles.

Points from the study as a whole: Breadth of non-spike TCRs did not differ between vaccinees and placebo recipients. Responses of T cells in total may have been underestimated by the TCR breadth and depth analyses.

Clones were sequenced by immunoSEQ multiplex PCR, and TCRdb holds only the in-frame ones, with some missing. The sample shows hundreds of thousands of clones, 83% of them seen only once. V lost 0 bases, J lost 6 bases, and 15 bases lay in between. The CDR3 has 16 amino acids. CDR1 and CDR2 (germline): LGHNA, YNFKEQ. Treatment defined: roughly 18 received Ad26.COV2.S at low or high dose, single or two shots; several received placebo; per-sample allocation not given. Following the first vaccine or placebo injection, samples were taken on day 63. This chain links TRBV4-2 with TRBJ2-1, with D maybe TRBD2 (5 bases). This sequence was found in a person aged 18-60 years who received the Ad26.COV2.S COVID-19 vaccine or a placebo. Sequences were derived from peripheral blood, sampled in a trial of Ad26.COV2.S vaccine versus placebo. As DNA, the CDR3 is TGTGCCAGCAGCCAAGAACATTTGGGAGCGCGCAATGAGCAGTTCTTC. Its translation: CASSQEHLGARNEQFF.